The source of this T cell receptor (beta chain) is a study of blood T cell repertoires in COVID-19. Whole-study context: Samples taken during acute and convalescent COVID-19 were collected in the United States, Italy and Spain. T cells, B-cell-depleted T cells, or PBMCs supplied cDNA or gDNA.

Germline V gives CDR1 MDHEN, CDR2 SYDVKM. V gave up 3 bases and J gave up 15 bases, with 15 bases separating them. The CDR3 extends over 12 amino acids. Per the study methods: Amplification from reference gene primers served as the basis for estimated nucleated cell counts. TCRdb's table, derived via immunoSEQ multiplex PCR, lists solely in-frame clones and lacks some. V, J and clone size are taken as reported in that table, and D and trimming were inferred from the DNA itself. The repertoire includes more than 250,000 clones, 88% of them detected once, and around 0.7% sits in the top ten. This clone was seen more than once but under ten times.

Source material: peripheral blood. This receptor was taken from a human donor in a cohort sampled during active COVID-19. The V and J genes are TRBV28 and TRBJ2-1; tentatively, D is TRBD2 (5 bases). The CDR3 protein is CASSLLTGMSFF. The CDR3, as DNA: TGTGCCAGCAGTTTGTTAACCGGGATGTCGTTCTTC.